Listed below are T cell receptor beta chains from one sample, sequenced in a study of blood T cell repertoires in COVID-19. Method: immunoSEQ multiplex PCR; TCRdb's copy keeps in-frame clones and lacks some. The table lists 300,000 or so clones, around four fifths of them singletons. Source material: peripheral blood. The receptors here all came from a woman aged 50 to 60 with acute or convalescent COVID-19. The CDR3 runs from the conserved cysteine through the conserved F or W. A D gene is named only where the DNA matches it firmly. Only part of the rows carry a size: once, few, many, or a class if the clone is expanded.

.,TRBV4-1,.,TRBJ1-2,CASSQGFLDGEYGYTF,TGCGCCAGCAGCCAAGGGTTTCTCGACGGAGAATATGGCTACACCTTC
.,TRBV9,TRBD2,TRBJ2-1,CASIGEGNEQFF,TGTGCCAGCATCGGGGAGGGGAATGAGCAGTTCTTC
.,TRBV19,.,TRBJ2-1,CASSISKRREQFF,TGTGCCAGTAGTATATCGAAGCGGAGGGAGCAGTTCTTC
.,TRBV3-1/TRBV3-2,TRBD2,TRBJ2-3,CASSQARTSGWDTQYF,TGTGCCAGCAGCCAAGCCCGGACTAGTGGGTGGGATACGCAGTATTTT
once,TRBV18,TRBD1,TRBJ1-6,CASSPGQGESPLHF,TGTGCCAGCTCACCGGGACAGGGAGAATCACCCCTCCACTTT
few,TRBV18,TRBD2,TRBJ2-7,CASSSDPGLGGSYEQYF,TGTGCCAGCTCATCGGACCCTGGACTAGGAGGATCCTACGAGCAGTACTTC
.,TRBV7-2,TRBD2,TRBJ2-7,CASSPQLAVSYEQYF,TGTGCCAGCAGCCCACAACTAGCGGTCTCCTACGAGCAGTACTTC
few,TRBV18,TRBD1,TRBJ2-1,CASSDRGLHDEQFF,TGTGCCAGCTCGGACAGGGGGCTTCACGATGAGCAGTTCTTC
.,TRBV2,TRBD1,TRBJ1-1,CASSTQGAGNEAFF,TGTGCCAGCAGTACACAGGGGGCTGGGAATGAAGCTTTCTTT
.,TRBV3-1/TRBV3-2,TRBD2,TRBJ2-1,CASKPAGGPEFF,TGTGCCAGCAAACCAGCGGGGGGGCCGGAGTTCTTC
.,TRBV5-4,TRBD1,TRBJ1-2,CASSFNQGDYGYTF,TGTGCCAGCAGCTTTAACCAGGGGGACTATGGCTACACCTTC
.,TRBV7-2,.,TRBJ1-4,CASSPEFGGNEKLFF,TGTGCCAGCAGCCCCGAGTTCGGAGGTAATGAAAAACTGTTTTTT
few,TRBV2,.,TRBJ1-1,CASREGRNTEAFF,TGTGCCAGCAGGGAGGGCAGGAACACTGAAGCTTTCTTT
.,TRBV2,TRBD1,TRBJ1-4,CASRGTATANEKLFF,TGTGCCAGCCGAGGGACAGCCACGGCAAATGAAAAACTGTTTTTT
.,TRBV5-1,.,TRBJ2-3,CASSFGGGDTQYF,TGCGCCAGCAGCTTCGGGGGTGGAGATACGCAGTATTTT
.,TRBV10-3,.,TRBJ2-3,CAISRQGPQITDTQYF,TGTGCCATCAGTCGGCAGGGGCCCCAAATCACAGATACGCAGTATTTT
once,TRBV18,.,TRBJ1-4,CASSPGAGHREKLFF,TGTGCCAGCTCACCGGGGGCAGGGCACAGGGAAAAACTGTTTTTT
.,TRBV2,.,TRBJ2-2,CASSLLRDTGELFF,TGTGCCAGCAGTCTCCTCAGGGACACCGGGGAGCTGTTTTTT
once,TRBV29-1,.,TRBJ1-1,CSAGGGPGTEAFF,TGCAGCGCCGGGGGGGGCCCGGGAACTGAAGCTTTCTTT
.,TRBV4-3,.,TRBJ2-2,CASSLSEGTGELFF,TGCGCCAGCAGCCTTTCCGAGGGTACCGGGGAGCTGTTTTTT
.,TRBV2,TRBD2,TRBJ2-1,CASRERSGSIYNEQFF,TGTGCCAGCAGGGAACGTAGCGGGAGTATATACAATGAGCAGTTCTTC
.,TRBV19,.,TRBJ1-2,CASSIDRINYGYTF,TGTGCCAGTAGTATAGACAGGATTAACTATGGCTACACCTTC
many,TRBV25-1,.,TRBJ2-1,CASSVRARADEQFF,TGTGCCAGCAGTGTCCGGGCGAGGGCGGATGAGCAGTTCTTC